This T cell receptor beta chain appears in the sequencing data of a study of T cell responses to AZD1222 COVID-19 vaccine. Study outcomes and limitations: Spike-wide vaccine-associated CD4 TCRs dominated at 160-218 and 743-854. Seropositive AZD1222 recipients at baseline numbered only five or six.

Using immunoSEQ multiplex PCR, the repertoire was profiled, and TCRdb retains in-frame clones only, with some absent. The repertoire holds more than 85,000 clones, roughly 84% seen once, with over 15% in the top ten. As regards this clone: Its antigen is unknown.

The TCR comes from an adult in good health. The sequencing used peripheral blood, collected on day 0 of AZD1222 vaccination.

The CDR3 DNA reads as TGTGCCAGCAGTCGTATACATAACTATGGCTACACCTTC. This codes for CASSRIHNYGYTF. This chain uses TRBV28 with TRBJ1-2; D call uncertain. This CDR3 comprises 13 residues. Germline CDR1 is MDHEN and CDR2 is SYDVKM. With 5 bases removed from V and 1 base from J, the gap between germline ends came to 8 bases.